This T cell receptor beta chain was observed in a study of Graves' ophthalmopathy and Graves' hyperthyroidism. Study outcomes and limitations: The blood repertoire also included most expanded thyroid clonotypes above 0.001 frequency.

The CDR3 is 13 amino acids. CDR1 and CDR2 from the germline V gene are DFQATT and SNEGSKA (reference sequence). Scientists amplified the TCR beta CDR3 regions from RNA transcripts. Scientists carried out first-round RT-PCR using HTBI primers and then a second-round multiplex PCR. MiXCR, applied by TCRdb to the multiplex PCR reads, yields one record per CDR3 protein. The sample holds almost 750,000 distinct CDR3 sequences; roughly 41% are singletons and the top ten take about 40%. As regards this clonotype: The antigen is unknown. One base away lies a much larger clone, so this may be a sequencing read error.

The source is an adult man with Graves' ophthalmopathy. Specimen: peripheral blood. V and J are TRBV20-1 and TRBJ1-2; TRBD1 matches at 8 bases. This chain's CDR3 is CGAIDQGADGYTF. Here the CDR3 DNA reads TGCGGTGCTATTGATCAGGGGGCGGATGGCTACACCTTC.